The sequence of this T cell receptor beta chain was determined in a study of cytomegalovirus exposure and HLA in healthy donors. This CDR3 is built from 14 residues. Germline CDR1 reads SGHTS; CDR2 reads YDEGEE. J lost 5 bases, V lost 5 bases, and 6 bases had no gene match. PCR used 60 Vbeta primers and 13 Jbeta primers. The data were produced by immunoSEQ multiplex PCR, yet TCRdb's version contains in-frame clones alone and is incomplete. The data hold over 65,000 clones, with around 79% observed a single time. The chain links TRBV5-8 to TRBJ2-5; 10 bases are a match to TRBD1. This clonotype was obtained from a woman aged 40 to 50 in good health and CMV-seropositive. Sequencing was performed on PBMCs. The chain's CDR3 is CASSWDRGRETQYF. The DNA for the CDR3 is TGTGCCAGCAGTTGGGACAGGGGTAGGGAGACCCAGTACTTC.